This is a list of T cell receptor beta chains from one sample in a study of T cells in localized non-small cell lung cancer. Repertoires were generated with immunoSEQ multiplex PCR, while TCRdb's copy carries only in-frame clones and drops some. The sample lists about 21,000 clones, 70% to 90% seen once, with 25% to 35% in the top ten. Sequencing used peripheral blood mononuclear cells, obtained before any cancer treatment. These TCRs come from a male donor older than 55 with stage II lung adenocarcinoma. Both conserved end residues are part of each CDR3. The D gene is left open where the match is weak. Size is stated for part of the rows, as once, few or many counts, or as a class when the clone is expanded.

>once|NA|TRBJ2-3|TRBV15
CATSRGPSTDTQYF
TGTGCCACCAGCCGCGGGCCTAGCACAGATACGCAGTATTTT
>NA|NA|TRBJ2-7|TRBV5-1
CASRLTTGSYEQYF
TGCGCCAGCAGACTTACGACAGGATCCTACGAGCAGTACTTC
>NA|TRBD1|TRBJ2-6|TRBV5-1
CASSSTGGAGANVLTF
TGCGCCAGCAGCAGTACAGGGGGCGCTGGGGCCAACGTCCTGACTTTC
>NA|NA|TRBJ1-5|TRBV19
CASGLVRQPQHF
TGTGCCAGTGGGCTGGTGAGGCAGCCCCAGCATTTT
>NA|TRBD1|TRBJ2-7|TRBV25-1
CASSPQGYEQYF
TGTGCCAGCAGTCCACAGGGGTACGAGCAGTACTTC
>medium-sized|NA|TRBJ2-1|TRBV27
CASSPSKGPYNEQFF
TGTGCCAGCAGTCCCTCGAAGGGGCCCTACAATGAGCAGTTCTTC
>NA|NA|TRBJ2-1|TRBV28
CASRPTYRPYNEQFF
TGTGCCAGCAGACCGACATATCGCCCCTACAATGAGCAGTTCTTC
>NA|NA|TRBJ2-7|TRBV20-1
CSAWGDEQYF
TGCAGTGCTTGGGGGGACGAGCAGTACTTC
>NA|NA|TRBJ2-3|TRBV5-6
CASSLFGRPVDTQYF
TGTGCCAGCAGCTTGTTTGGCCGACCCGTGGATACGCAGTATTTT
>NA|TRBD2|TRBJ2-1|TRBV4-2
CASSPGTRRDEQFF
TGTGCCAGCAGCCCGGGGACTAGGAGGGATGAGCAGTTCTTC
>NA|NA|TRBJ2-1|TRBV7-8
CASTKMDEQFF
TGTGCCAGCACCAAAATGGATGAGCAGTTCTTC
>NA|TRBD1|TRBJ2-7|TRBV10-3
CAIKTSHRGPPYEQYF
TGTGCCATCAAGACTTCCCACAGGGGGCCTCCCTACGAGCAGTACTTC
>NA|NA|TRBJ2-1|TRBV5-1
CASSLVSDNEQFF
TGCGCCAGCAGCTTGGTATCTGACAATGAGCAGTTCTTC
>NA|NA|TRBJ2-3|TRBV25-1
CASSLRPDTQYF
TGTGCCAGCAGTCTCCGCCCAGATACGCAGTATTTT
>NA|NA|TRBJ2-2|TRBV10-3
CAISESVNTGELFF
TGTGCCATCAGTGAGTCTGTCAACACCGGGGAGCTGTTTTTT
>NA|TRBD2|TRBJ2-7|TRBV6-5
CASSTLAGSHYEQYF
TGTGCCAGCAGTACCTTAGCGGGGAGCCACTACGAGCAGTACTTC
>NA|NA|TRBJ1-1|TRBV7-2
CASSLGREKSFF
TGTGCCAGCAGCTTAGGTAGGGAGAAGTCTTTCTTT
>NA|NA|TRBJ1-2|TRBV28
CASSGREWGLQGGYTF
TGTGCCAGCAGCGGCAGAGAGTGGGGGTTGCAGGGTGGCTACACCTTC
>NA|NA|TRBJ2-3|TRBV13
CASSYRVGRSTDTQYF
TGTGCCAGCAGCTATAGGGTCGGGAGAAGCACAGATACGCAGTATTTT
>NA|TRBD2|TRBJ2-3|TRBV7-3
CASSLPYRGRVDTQYF
TGTGCCAGCAGCTTACCCTACCGCGGGAGAGTTGATACGCAGTATTTT
>NA|TRBD2|TRBJ2-5|TRBV2
CASTPGEGETQYF
TGTGCCAGCACGCCCGGGGAGGGAGAGACCCAGTACTTC
>NA|NA|TRBJ2-3|TRBV27
CASSFQNFIKSTDTQYF
TGTGCCAGCAGTTTTCAGAACTTTATAAAGAGCACAGATACGCAGTATTTT
>NA|TRBD1|TRBJ2-7|TRBV6-5
CASSYGQGDEQYF
TGTGCCAGCAGTTACGGACAGGGAGACGAGCAGTACTTC
>NA|NA|TRBJ1-6|TRBV5-1
CASSLDGRGSNSPLHF
TGCGCCAGCAGCTTGGATGGCAGGGGTTCTAATTCACCCCTCCACTTT
>NA|NA|TRBJ1-5|TRBV19
CASSSGVIGNQPQHF
TGTGCCAGTAGTTCCGGAGTGATAGGCAATCAGCCCCAGCATTTT
>NA|NA|TRBJ2-5|TRBV23-1
CARRWWLETQYF
TGCGCCAGAAGATGGTGGTTGGAGACCCAGTACTTC
>NA|NA|TRBJ1-5|TRBV27
CASSFLRGEIGVQPQHF
TGTGCCAGCAGTTTCTTGAGAGGGGAGATCGGTGTTCAGCCCCAGCATTTT
>NA|NA|TRBJ2-7|TRBV6-1
CASSAAFDRYEQYF
TGTGCCAGCAGTGCAGCTTTCGACAGATACGAGCAGTACTTC
>NA|NA|TRBJ1-4|TRBV4-1
CASLRIGGHEKLFF
TGCGCCAGCCTTCGGATCGGTGGGCATGAAAAACTGTTTTTT
>NA|NA|TRBJ1-2|TRBV28
CASRSSGNQMGGYGYTF
TGTGCCAGCCGATCTTCCGGGAACCAAATGGGTGGCTATGGCTACACCTTC
>NA|NA|TRBJ2-1|TRBV28
CASSSWDRNEQFF
TGTGCCAGCAGTTCCTGGGACCGCAATGAGCAGTTCTTC
>NA|NA|TRBJ2-7|TRBV28
CASSEYNNPSSYEQYF
TGTGCCAGCAGCGAGTATAACAATCCCTCTTCCTACGAGCAGTACTTC
>NA|NA|TRBJ2-6|TRBV15
CATSRGVARGLSSGANVLTF
TGTGCCACCAGCAGGGGGGTCGCGAGAGGGCTGAGCTCTGGGGCCAACGTCCTGACTTTC
>NA|NA|TRBJ1-2|TRBV6-1
CASSDTIRGGYTF
TGTGCCAGCAGTGATACGATCAGGGGCGGCTACACCTTC
>NA|TRBD1|TRBJ1-4|TRBV5-1
CASSWTGGSEEKLFF
TGCGCCAGCAGCTGGACAGGGGGCTCGGAAGAAAAACTGTTTTTT
>NA|TRBD1|TRBJ2-6|TRBV2
CASNLDRERWGANVLTF
TGTGCCAGCAACCTTGACAGGGAGCGGTGGGGGGCCAACGTCCTGACTTTC
>few|TRBD1|TRBJ1-6|TRBV5-1
CASSLGGQGSSPLHF
TGCGCCAGCAGCTTGGGGGGACAGGGGTCGTCACCCCTCCACTTT
>NA|TRBD1|TRBJ1-6|TRBV6-5
CASRSRGESPLHF
TGTGCCAGCAGGAGCAGGGGGGAATCACCCCTCCACTTT
>NA|NA|TRBJ2-2|TRBV9
CASSARLRREGTGELFF
TGTGCCAGCAGCGCCAGATTGAGGCGGGAAGGCACCGGGGAGCTGTTTTTT
>NA|TRBD2|TRBJ2-7|TRBV9
CASSGGAGGFEQYF
TGTGCCAGCAGCGGAGGGGCGGGAGGGTTCGAGCAGTACTTC